This T cell receptor (beta chain) is from a study of T cell responses to AZD1222 COVID-19 vaccine. About the research overall: Timing groups of about 4 and about 12 weeks for second doses were pooled.

General study points: None of the repertoires were sampled until the peak T cell response had passed. The reported proportion of spike-specific TCRs targeting unmutated variant regions was nearly half. Mostly white British, mostly female donors; authors suggested clonal diversity may be underestimated.

Using immunoSEQ multiplex PCR, the repertoire was profiled, and TCRdb retains in-frame clones only, with some absent. The sample carries fewer than 150,000 clones, about 80% recorded once. Details on this clone: Its matching antigen is unknown.

The CDR3 loop spans 15 amino acids. V was clipped by 0 bases and J by 4 bases; unmatched bases: 3. CDR1 and CDR2 (germline): LGHDT, YNNKEL (reference sequence). The sequencing here drew on peripheral blood, taken on day 0 of AZD1222 vaccination. The TCR sequence derives from an adult in good health. The chain combines TRBV3-1 (or the pseudogene TRBV3-2) with TRBJ1-3; 7 bases are a match to TRBD1. DNA of the CDR3: TGTGCCAGCAGCCAAGAACAGGGGTCAGGAAACACCATATATTTT. Translated, it gives CASSQEQGSGNTIYF.